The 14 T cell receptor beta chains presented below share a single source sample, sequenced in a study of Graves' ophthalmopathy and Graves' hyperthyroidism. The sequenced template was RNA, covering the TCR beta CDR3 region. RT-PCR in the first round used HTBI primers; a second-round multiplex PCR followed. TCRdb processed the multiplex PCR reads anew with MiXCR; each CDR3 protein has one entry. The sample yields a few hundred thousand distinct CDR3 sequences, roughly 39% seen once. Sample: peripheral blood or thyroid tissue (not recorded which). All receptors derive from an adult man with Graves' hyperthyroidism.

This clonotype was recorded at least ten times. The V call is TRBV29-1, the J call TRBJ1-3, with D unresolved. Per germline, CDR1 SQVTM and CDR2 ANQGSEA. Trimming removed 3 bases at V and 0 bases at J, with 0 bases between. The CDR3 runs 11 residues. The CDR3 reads CSVDSGNTIYF. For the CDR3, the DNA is TGCAGCGTTGACTCTGGAAACACCATATATTTT.

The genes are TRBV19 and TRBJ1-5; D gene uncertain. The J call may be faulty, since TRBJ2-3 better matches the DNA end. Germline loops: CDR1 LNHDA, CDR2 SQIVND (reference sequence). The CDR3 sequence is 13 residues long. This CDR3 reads CASSPTDGDTQYF. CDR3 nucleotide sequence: TGTGCCAGTAGTCCTACGGACGGAGATACGCAGTATTTT.

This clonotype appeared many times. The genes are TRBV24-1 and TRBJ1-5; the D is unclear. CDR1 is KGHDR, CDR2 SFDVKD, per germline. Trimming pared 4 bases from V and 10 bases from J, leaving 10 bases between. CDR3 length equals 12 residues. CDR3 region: CATSEGRQPQHF. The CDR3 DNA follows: TGTGCCACCAGTGAAGGGCGCCAACCCCAGCATTTT.

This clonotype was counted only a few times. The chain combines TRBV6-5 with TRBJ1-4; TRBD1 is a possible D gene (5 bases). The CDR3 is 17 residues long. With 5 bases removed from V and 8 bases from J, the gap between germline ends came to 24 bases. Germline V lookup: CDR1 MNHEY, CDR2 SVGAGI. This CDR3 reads CASSAGPGKDDYEKLFF. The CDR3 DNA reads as TGTGCCAGCAGTGCGGGACCCGGAAAGGATGATTACGAAAAACTGTTTTTT.

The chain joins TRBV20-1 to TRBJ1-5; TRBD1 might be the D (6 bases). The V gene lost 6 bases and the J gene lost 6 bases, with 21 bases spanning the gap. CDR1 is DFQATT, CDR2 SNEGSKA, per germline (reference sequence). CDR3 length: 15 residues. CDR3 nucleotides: TGCAGTGCCCGGCGGGACACCTCAGGGAGTCAGCCCCAGCATTTT. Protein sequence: CSARRDTSGSQPQHF.

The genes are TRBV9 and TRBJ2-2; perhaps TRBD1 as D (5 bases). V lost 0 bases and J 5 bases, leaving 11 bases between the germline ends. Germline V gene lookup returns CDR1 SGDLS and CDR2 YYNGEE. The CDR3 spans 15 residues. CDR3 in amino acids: CASSVAQASTGELFF. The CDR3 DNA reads TGTGCCAGCAGCGTAGCACAGGCCAGTACCGGGGAGCTGTTTTTT.

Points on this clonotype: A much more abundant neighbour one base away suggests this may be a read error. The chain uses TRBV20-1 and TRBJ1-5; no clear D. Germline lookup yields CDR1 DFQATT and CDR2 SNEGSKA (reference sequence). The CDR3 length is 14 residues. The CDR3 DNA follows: TGCAATGCTAGAGATCCCTCAGTACCGGGGCCCCAGCATTTT. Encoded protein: CNARDPSVPGPQHF.

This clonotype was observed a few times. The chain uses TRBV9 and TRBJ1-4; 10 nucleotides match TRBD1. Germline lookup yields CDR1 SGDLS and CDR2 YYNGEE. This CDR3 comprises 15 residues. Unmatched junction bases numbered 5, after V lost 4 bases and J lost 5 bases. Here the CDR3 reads CASSPGTGENEKLFF. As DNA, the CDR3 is TGTGCCAGCAGCCCAGGGACAGGGGAGAATGAAAAACTGTTTTTT.

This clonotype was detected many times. This CDR3 reads CASSPSGADTGELFF. In DNA form, the CDR3 reads TGTGCCAGCAGCCCCTCCGGGGCAGACACCGGGGAGCTGTTTTTT. The V and J genes are TRBV2 and TRBJ2-2; D may match TRBD1 or TRBD2 (5 bases each). This CDR3 is 15 amino acids long. Trimming stripped 6 bases from V and 3 bases from J, with 14 bases between. CDR1 and CDR2 from the germline V gene are SNHLY and FYNNEI.

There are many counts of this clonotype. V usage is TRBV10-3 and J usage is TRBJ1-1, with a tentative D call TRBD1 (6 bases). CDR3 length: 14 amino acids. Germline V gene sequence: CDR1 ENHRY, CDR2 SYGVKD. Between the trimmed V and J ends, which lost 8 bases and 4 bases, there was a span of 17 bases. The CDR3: CAIRNSGGATEAFF. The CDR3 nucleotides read TGTGCCATCCGCAACTCCGGGGGGGCCACTGAAGCTTTCTTT.

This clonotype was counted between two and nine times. CDR3 protein: CASAGWVFYRGRRFYGYTF. In DNA form, the CDR3 reads TGTGCCAGTGCTGGTTGGGTCTTTTACAGGGGGCGCCGGTTCTATGGCTACACCTTC. The chain links TRBV19 to TRBJ1-2; 9 bases match TRBD1. The V segment lost 8 bases and the J segment 4 bases; nucleotides outside the gene matches: 23. CDR3 length: 19 residues. Germline V lookup: CDR1 LNHDA, CDR2 SQIVND (reference sequence).

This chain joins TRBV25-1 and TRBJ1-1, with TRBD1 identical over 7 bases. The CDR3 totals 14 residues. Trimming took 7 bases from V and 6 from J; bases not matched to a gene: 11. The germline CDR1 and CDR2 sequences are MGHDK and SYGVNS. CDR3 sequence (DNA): TGTGCCAGCATCACACCCGGGACAGCTTCTGAAGCTTTCTTT. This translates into CASITPGTASEAFF.

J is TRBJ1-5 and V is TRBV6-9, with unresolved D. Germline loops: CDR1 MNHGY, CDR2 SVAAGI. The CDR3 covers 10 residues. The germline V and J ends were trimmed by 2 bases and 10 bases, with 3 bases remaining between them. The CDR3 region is CASSYRPQHF. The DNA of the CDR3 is TGTGCCAGCAGTTATCGTCCCCAGCATTTT.

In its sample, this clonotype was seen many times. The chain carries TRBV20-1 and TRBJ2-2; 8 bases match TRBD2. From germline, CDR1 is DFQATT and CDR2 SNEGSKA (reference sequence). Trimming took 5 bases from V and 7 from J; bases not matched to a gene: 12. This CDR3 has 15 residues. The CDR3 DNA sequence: TGCAGTGCTGGGGGACTAGAGTCGGCGAGCGGGGAGCTGTTTTTT. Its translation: CSAGGLESASGELFF.